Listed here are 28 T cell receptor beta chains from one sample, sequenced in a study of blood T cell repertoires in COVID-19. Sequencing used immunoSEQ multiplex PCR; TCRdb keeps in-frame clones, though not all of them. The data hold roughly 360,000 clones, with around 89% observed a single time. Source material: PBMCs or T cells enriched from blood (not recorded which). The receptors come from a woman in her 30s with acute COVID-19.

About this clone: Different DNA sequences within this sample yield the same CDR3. For the CDR3, the DNA is TGTGCCAGCAGCTTAGCGTCCGGGGCCTACGAGCAGTACTTC. It codes for CASSLASGAYEQYF. The rearrangement joins TRBV7-8 to TRBJ2-7; maybe TRBD2 (5 bases). V lost 0 bases, J lost 2 bases, and 8 bases lay in between. CDR1 and CDR2 from the germline V gene are SGHVS and FQNEAQ. The CDR3 extends over 14 amino acids.

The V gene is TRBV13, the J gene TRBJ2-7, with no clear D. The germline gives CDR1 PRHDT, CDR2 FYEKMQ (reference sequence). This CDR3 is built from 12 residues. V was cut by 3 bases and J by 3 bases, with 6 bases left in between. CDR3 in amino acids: CASSFAGYEQYF. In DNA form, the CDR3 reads TGTGCCAGCAGCTTTGCAGGCTACGAGCAGTACTTC.

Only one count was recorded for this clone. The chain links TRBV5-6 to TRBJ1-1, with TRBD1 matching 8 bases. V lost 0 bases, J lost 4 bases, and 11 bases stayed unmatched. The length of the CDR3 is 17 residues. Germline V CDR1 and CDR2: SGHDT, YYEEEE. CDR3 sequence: CASSLGGQARLGTEAFF. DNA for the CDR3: TGTGCCAGCAGCTTGGGGGGACAGGCCCGTCTTGGCACTGAAGCTTTCTTT.

CDR3 sequence reads: CSVFSSEQYF. The CDR3 nucleotides are TGCAGCGTTTTCTCGAGCGAGCAGTACTTC. The V and J genes are TRBV29-1 and TRBJ2-7; D is undetermined. Trimming cost V 5 bases and J 6 bases, with 8 bases left between them. Germline V gene data show CDR1 as SQVTM and CDR2 as ANQGSEA. This CDR3 comprises 10 residues.

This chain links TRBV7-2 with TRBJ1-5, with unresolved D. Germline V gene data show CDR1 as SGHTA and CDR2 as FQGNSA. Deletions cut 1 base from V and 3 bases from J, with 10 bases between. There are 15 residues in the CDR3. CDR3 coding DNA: TGTGCCAGCAGCTTAGGGCAGGTTTTCAATCAGCCCCAGCATTTT. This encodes CASSLGQVFNQPQHF.

The CDR3 DNA reads TGTGCCAGCAGCTTAGCGGGACAGGAAACGGTTTGGGGCTACACCTTC. It is translated as CASSLAGQETVWGYTF. This sequence joins TRBV7-8 and TRBJ1-2; TRBD1 aligns across 8 bases. Germline loops: CDR1 SGHVS, CDR2 FQNEAQ. This CDR3 is built from 16 residues. Trimming at V came to 0 bases and at J to 8 bases, leaving 11 bases not matched to a gene.

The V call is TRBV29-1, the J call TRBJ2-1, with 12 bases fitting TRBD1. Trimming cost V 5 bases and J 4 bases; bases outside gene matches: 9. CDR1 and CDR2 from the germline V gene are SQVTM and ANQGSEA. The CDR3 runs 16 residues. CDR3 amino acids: CSVPGTGGEVYNEQFF. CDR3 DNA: TGCAGCGTTCCCGGGACAGGGGGCGAGGTATACAATGAGCAGTTCTTC.

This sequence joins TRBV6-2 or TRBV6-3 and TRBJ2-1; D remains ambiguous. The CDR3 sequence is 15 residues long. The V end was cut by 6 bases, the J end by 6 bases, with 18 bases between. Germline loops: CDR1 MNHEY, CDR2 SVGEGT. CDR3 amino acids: CASSPSTLSANEQFF. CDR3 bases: TGTGCCAGCAGCCCCTCGACTTTAAGCGCCAATGAGCAGTTCTTC.

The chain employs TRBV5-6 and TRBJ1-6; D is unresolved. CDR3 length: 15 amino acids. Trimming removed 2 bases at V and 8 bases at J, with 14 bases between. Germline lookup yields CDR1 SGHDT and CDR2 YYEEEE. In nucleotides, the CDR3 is TGTGCCAGCAGCTTAATTTTGGGCAGAGATTCACCCCTCCACTTT. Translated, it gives CASSLILGRDSPLHF.

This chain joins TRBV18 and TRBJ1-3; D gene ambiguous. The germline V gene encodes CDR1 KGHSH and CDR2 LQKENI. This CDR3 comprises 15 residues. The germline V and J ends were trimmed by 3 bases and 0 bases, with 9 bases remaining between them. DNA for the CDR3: TGTGCCAGCTCACCGTTGGTACTCTCTGGAAACACCATATATTTT. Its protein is CASSPLVLSGNTIYF.

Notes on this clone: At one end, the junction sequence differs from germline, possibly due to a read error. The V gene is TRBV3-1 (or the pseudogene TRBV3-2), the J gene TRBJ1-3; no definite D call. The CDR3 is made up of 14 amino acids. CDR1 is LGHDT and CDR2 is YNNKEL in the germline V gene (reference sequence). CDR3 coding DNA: TGTGCCAGCAGCCAAGGGCGGTTTGGAGACACCATATATTTT. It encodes CASSQGRFGDTIYF.

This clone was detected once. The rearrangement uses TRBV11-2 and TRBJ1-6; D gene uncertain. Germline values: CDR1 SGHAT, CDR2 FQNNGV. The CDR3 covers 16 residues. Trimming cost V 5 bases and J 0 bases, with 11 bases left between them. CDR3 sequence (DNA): TGTGCCAGCAGCACCCTTGGGAGCTCCTATAATTCACCCCTCCACTTT. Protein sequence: CASSTLGSSYNSPLHF. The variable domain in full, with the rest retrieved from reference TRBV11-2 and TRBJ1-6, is EAGVAQSPRYKIIEKRQSVAFWCNPISGHATLYWYQQILGQGPKLLIQFQNNGVVDDSQLPKDRFSAERLKGVDSTLKIQPAKLEDSAVYLCASSTLGSSYNSPLHFGNGTRLTVT.

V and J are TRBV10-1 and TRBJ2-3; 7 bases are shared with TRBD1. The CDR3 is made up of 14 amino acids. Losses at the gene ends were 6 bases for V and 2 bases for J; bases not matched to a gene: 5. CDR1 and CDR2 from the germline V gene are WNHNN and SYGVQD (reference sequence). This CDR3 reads CASSPGQTTDTQYF. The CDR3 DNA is TGCGCCAGCAGCCCGGGACAGACCACAGATACGCAGTATTTT.

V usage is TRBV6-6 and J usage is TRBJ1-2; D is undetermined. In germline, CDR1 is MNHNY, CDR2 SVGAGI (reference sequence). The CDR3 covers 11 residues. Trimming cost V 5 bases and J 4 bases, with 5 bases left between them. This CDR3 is CASSPGYGYTF. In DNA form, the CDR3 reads TGTGCCAGCAGTCCCGGCTATGGCTACACCTTC.

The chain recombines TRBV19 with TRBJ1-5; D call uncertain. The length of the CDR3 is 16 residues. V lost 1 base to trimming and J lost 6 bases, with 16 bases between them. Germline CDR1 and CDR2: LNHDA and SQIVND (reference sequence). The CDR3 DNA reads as TGTGCCAGTAGTATAGCAGTAATAACAGTTCCTCAGCCCCAGCATTTT. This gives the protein CASSIAVITVPQPQHF.

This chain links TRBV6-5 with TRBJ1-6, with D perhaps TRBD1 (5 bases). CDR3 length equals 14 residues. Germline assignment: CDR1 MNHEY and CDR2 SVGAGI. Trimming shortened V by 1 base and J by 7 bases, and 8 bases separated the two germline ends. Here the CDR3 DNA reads TGTGCCAGCAGTTACTTGGAGGGGAATTCACCCCTCCACTTT. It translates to CASSYLEGNSPLHF.

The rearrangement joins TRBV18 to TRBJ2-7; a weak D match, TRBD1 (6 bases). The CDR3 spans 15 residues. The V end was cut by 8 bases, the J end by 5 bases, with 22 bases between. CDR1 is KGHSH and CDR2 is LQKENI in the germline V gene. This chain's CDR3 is CASLRGPGALNEQYF. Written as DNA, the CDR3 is TGTGCCAGCCTCCGGGGCCCAGGGGCTCTGAACGAGCAGTACTTC.

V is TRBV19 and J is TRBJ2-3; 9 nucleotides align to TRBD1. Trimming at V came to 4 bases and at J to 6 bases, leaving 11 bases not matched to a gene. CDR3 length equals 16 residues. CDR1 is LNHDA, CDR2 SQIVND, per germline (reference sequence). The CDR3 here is CASSTSGQGTFDTQYF. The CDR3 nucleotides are TGTGCCAGTAGTACCTCCGGACAGGGGACATTCGATACGCAGTATTTT.

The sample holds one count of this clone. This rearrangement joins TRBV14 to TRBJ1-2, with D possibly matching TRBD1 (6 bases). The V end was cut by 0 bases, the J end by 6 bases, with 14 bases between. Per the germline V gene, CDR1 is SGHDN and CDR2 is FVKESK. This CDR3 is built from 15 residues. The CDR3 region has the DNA TGTGCCAGCAGCCAAGAGAGGGGGAGAAGGGATGGCTACACCTTC. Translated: CASSQERGRRDGYTF.

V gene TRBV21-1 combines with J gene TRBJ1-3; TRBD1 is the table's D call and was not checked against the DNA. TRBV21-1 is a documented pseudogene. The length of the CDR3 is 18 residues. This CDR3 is CASSKLRFTGNVLDTIYF. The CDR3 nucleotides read TGTGCCAGCAGCAAACTCCGATTTACAGGGAACGTTCTTGACACCATATATTTT.

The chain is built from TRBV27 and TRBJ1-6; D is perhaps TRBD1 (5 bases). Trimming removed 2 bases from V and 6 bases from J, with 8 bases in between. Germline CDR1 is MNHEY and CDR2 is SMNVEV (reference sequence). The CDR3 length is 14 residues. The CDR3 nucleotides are TGTGCCAGCAGTTTAAGGGGAATTAATTCACCCCTCCACTTT. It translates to CASSLRGINSPLHF.

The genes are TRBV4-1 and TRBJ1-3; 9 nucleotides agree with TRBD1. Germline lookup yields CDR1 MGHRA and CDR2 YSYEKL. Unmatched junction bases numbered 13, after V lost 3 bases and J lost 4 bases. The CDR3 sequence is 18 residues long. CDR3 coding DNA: TGCGCCAGCAGCCAGGCACCGGGACAGGGTAGCTCGGGAAACACCATATATTTT. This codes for CASSQAPGQGSSGNTIYF.

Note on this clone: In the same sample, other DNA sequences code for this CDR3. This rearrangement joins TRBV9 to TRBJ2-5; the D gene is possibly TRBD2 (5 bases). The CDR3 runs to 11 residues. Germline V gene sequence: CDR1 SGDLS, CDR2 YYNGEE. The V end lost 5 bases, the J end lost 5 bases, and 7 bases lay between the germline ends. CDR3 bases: TGTGCCAGCAGTCGAGGGGAGACCCAGTACTTC. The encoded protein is CASSRGETQYF.

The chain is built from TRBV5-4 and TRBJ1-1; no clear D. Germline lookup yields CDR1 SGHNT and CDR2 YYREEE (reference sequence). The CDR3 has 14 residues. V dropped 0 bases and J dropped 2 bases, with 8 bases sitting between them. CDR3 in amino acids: CASSLGLFNTEAFF. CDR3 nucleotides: TGTGCCAGCAGCTTGGGACTCTTCAACACTGAAGCTTTCTTT.

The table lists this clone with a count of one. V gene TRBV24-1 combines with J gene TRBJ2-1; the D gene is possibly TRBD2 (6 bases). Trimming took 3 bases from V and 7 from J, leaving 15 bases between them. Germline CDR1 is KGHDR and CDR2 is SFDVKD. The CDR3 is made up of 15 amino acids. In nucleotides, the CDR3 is TGTGCCACCAGTGATCCCCGTGGTAGCGGTAATGAGCAGTTCTTC. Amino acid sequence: CATSDPRGSGNEQFF.

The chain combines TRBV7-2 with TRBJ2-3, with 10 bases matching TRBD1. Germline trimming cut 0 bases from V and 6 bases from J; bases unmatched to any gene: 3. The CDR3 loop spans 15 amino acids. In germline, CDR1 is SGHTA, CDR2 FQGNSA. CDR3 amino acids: CASSLAGTGADTQYF. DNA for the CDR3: TGTGCCAGCAGCTTAGCCGGGACAGGGGCGGATACGCAGTATTTT.

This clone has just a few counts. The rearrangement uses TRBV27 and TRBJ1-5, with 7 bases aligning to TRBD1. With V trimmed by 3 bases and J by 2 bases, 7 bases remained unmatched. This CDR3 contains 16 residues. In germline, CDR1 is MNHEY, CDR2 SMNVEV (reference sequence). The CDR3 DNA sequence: TGTGCCAGCAGTTTTCAGGGGGGCGTCGGCAATCAGCCCCAGCATTTT. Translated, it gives CASSFQGGVGNQPQHF.

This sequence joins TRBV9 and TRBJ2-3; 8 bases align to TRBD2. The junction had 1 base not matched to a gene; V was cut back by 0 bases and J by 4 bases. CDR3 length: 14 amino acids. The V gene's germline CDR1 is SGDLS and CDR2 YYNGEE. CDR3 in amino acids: CASSVAGGPDTQYF. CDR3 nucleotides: TGTGCCAGCAGCGTAGCGGGGGGGCCAGATACGCAGTATTTT.